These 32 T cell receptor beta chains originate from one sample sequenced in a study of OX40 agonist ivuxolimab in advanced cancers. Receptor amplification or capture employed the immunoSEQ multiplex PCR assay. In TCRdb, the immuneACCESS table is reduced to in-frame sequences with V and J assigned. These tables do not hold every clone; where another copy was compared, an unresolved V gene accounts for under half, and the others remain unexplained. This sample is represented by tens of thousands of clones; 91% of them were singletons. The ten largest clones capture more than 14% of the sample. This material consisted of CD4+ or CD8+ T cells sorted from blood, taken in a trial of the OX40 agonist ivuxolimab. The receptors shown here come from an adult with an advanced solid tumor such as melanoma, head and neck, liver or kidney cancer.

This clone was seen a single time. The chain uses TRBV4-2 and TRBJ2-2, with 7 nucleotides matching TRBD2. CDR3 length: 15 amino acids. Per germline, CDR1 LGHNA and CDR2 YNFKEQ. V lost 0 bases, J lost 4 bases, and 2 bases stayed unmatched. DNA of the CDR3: TGTGCCAGCAGCCAAGAAACTAGCGTCACCGGGGAGCTGTTTTTT. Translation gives CASSQETSVTGELFF.

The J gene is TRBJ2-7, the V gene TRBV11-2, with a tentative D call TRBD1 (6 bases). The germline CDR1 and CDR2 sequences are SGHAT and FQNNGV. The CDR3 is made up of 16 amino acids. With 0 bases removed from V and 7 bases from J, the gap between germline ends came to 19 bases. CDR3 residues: CASSLDLGAGVAEQYF. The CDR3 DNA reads TGTGCCAGCAGCTTAGATTTGGGGGCAGGAGTTGCTGAGCAGTACTTC. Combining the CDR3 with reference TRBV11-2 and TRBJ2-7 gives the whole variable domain EAGVAQSPRYKIIEKRQSVAFWCNPISGHATLYWYQQILGQGPKLLIQFQNNGVVDDSQLPKDRFSAERLKGVDSTLKIQPAKLEDSAVYLCASSLDLGAGVAEQYFGPGTRLTVT.

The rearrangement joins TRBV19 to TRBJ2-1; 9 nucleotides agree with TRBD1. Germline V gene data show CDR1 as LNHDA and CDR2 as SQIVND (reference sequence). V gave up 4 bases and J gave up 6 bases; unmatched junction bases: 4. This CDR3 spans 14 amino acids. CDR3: CASSRTGEFNEQFF. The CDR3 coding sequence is TGTGCCAGTAGTAGGACAGGGGAGTTCAATGAGCAGTTCTTC. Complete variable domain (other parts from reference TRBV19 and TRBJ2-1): DGGITQSPKYLFRKEGQNVTLSCEQNLNHDAMYWYRQDPGQGLRLIYYSQIVNDFQKGDIAEGYSVSREKKESFPLTVTSAQKNPTAFYLCASSRTGEFNEQFFGPGTRLTVL.

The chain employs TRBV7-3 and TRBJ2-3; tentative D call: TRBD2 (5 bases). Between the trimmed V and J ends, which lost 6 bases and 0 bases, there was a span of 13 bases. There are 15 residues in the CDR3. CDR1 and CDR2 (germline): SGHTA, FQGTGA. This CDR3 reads CASSPGVSSTDTQYF. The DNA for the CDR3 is TGTGCCAGCAGTCCCGGGGTTTCTAGCACAGATACGCAGTATTTT.

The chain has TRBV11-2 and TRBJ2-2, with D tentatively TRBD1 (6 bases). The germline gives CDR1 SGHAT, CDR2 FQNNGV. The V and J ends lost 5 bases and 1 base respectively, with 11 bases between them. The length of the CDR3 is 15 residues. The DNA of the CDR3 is TGTGCCAGCAGCCCAGGGGATATGAACACCGGGGAGCTGTTTTTT. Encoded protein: CASSPGDMNTGELFF.

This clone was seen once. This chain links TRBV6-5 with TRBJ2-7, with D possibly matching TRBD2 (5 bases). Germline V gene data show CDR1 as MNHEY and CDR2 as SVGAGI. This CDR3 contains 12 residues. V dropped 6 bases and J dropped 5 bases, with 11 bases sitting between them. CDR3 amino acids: CASSLDGDEQYF. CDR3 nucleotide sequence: TGTGCCAGCAGCCTCGACGGGGACGAGCAGTACTTC.

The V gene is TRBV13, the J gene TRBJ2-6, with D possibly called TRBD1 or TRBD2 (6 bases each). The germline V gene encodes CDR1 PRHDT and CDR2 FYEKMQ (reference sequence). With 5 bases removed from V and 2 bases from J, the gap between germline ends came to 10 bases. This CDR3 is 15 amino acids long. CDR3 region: CASSPRDTGANVLTF. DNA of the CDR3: TGTGCCAGCAGCCCGCGGGACACTGGGGCCAACGTCCTGACTTTC. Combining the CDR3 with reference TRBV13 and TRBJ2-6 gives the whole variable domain AAGVIQSPRHLIKEKRETATLKCYPIPRHDTVYWYQQGPGQDPQFLISFYEKMQSDKGSIPDRFSAQQFSDYHSELNMSSLELGDSALYFCASSPRDTGANVLTFGAGSRLTVL.

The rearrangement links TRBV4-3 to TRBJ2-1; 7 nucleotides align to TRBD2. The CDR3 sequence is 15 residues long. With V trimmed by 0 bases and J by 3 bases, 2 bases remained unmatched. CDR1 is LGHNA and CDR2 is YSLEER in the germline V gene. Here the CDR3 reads CASSQDGGSYNEQFF. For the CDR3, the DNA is TGCGCCAGCAGCCAAGACGGCGGGAGCTACAATGAGCAGTTCTTC.

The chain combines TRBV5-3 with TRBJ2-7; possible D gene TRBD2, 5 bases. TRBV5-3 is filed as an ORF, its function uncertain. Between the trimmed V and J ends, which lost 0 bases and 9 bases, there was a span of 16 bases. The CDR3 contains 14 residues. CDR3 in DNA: TGTGCCAGAAGCTTGGGGACTTGGAAGGGCGGGCAGTACTTC. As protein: CARSLGTWKGGQYF.

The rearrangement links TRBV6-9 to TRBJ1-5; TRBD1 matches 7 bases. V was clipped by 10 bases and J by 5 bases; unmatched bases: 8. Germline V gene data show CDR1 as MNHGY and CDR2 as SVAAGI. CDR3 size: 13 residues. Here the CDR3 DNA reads TGTGCCAAGTGGCAGGGGGGGGATCAGCCCCAGCATTTT. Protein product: CAKWQGGDQPQHF.

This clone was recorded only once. Here the CDR3 reads CSVEMGSSYNEQFF. The CDR3, as DNA: TGCAGCGTTGAAATGGGCAGCTCCTACAATGAGCAGTTCTTC. V and J are TRBV29-1 and TRBJ2-1; D gene unclear. Germline loops: CDR1 SQVTM, CDR2 ANQGSEA. V was clipped by 2 bases and J by 0 bases, with 8 bases between them. The CDR3 contains 14 residues.

The CDR3 sequence: CASSLIPLRDTQYF. The CDR3 nucleotides read TGTGCCAGCAGTTTAATACCGCTCAGGGATACGCAGTATTTT. J is TRBJ2-3 and V is TRBV27, with D unresolved. The ends were cut back, 2 bases at V and 6 bases at J, with 12 bases in the middle. CDR1 MNHEY and CDR2 SMNVEV come from the germline V gene (reference sequence). The CDR3 sequence is 14 residues long.

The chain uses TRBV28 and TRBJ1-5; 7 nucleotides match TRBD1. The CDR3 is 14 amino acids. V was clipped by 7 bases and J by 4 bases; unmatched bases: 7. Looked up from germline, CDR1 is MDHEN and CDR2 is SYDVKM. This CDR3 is CASTRPGGNQPQHF. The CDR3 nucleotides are TGTGCCAGCACCCGGCCAGGGGGTAATCAGCCCCAGCATTTT. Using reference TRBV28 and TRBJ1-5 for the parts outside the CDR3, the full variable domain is DVKVTQSSRYLVKRTGEKVFLECVQDMDHENMFWYRQDPGLGLRLIYFSYDVKMKEKGDIPEGYSVSREKKERFSLILESASTNQTSMYLCASTRPGGNQPQHFGDGTRLSIL.

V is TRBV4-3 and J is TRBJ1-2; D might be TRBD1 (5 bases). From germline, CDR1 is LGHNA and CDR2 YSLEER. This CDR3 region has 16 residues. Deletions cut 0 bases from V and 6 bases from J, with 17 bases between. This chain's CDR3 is CASSQEDIAFIDGYTF. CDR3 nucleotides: TGCGCCAGCAGCCAAGAGGACATTGCTTTTATCGATGGCTACACCTTC.

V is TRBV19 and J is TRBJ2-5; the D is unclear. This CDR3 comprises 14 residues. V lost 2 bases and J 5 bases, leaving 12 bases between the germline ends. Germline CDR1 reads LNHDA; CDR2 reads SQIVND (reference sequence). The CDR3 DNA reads TGTGCCAGTAGTATAAATGGCAGAAAGGAGACCCAGTACTTC. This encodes CASSINGRKETQYF.

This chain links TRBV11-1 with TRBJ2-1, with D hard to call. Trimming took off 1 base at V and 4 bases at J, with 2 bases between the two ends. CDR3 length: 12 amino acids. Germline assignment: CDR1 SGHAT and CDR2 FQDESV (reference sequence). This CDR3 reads CASSLGYNEQFF. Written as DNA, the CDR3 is TGTGCCAGCAGCTTAGGGTACAATGAGCAGTTCTTC.

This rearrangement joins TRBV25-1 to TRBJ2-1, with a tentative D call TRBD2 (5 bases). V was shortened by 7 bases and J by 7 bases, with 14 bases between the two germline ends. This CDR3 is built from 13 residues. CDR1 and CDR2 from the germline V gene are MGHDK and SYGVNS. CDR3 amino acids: CASTRPRGNEQFF. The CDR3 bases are TGTGCCAGCACTAGGCCCCGAGGGAATGAGCAGTTCTTC.

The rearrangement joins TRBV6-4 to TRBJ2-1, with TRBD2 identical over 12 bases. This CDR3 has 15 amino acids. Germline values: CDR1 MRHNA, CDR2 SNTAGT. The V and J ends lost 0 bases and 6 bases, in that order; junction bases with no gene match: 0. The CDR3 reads CASSDSTSGSNEQFF. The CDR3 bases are TGTGCCAGCAGTGACTCGACTAGCGGGAGCAATGAGCAGTTCTTC.

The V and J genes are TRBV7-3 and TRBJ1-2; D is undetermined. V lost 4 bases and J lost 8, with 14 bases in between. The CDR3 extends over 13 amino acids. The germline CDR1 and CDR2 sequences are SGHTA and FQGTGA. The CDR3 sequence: CASSSQEGGGYTF. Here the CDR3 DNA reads TGTGCCAGCAGCTCCCAGGAGGGTGGAGGCTACACCTTC.

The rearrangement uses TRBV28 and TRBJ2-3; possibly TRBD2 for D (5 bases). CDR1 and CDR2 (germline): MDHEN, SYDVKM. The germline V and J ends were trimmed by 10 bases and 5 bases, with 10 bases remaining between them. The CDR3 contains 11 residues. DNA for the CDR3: TGTGCCACCCGGACTCTAGATACGCAGTATTTT. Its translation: CATRTLDTQYF. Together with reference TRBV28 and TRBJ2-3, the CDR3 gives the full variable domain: DVKVTQSSRYLVKRTGEKVFLECVQDMDHENMFWYRQDPGLGLRLIYFSYDVKMKEKGDIPEGYSVSREKKERFSLILESASTNQTSMYLCATRTLDTQYFGPGTRLTVL.

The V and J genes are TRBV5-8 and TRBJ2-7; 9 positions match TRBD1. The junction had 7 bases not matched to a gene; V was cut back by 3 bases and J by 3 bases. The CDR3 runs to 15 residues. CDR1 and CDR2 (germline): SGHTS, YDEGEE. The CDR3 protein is CASSSDGQGNYEQYF. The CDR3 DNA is TGTGCCAGCAGCTCCGATGGACAGGGGAACTACGAGCAGTACTTC. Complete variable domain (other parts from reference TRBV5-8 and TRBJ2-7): EAGVTQSPTHLIKTRGQQATLRCSPISGHTSVYWYQQALGLGLQFLLWYDEGEERNRGNFPPRFSGRQFPNYSSELNVNALELEDSALYLCASSSDGQGNYEQYFGPGTRLTVT.

DNA for the CDR3: TGTGCCAGCAGTTTCGGGGGGAACACTGAAGCTTTCTTT. Translating it yields CASSFGGNTEAFF. The rearrangement uses TRBV27 and TRBJ1-1; a possible D gene is TRBD1 (5 bases). There are 13 residues in the CDR3. V gave up 3 bases and J gave up 1 base, with 6 bases separating them. Germline V gene data show CDR1 as MNHEY and CDR2 as SMNVEV (reference sequence).

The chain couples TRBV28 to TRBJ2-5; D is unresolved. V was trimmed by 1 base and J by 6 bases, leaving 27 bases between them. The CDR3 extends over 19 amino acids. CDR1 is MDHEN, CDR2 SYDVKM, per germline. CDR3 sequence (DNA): TGTGCCAGCAGTTTATATCTCGGCCCACCGGTAACAAGAAAGCAGACCCAGTACTTC. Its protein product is CASSLYLGPPVTRKQTQYF.

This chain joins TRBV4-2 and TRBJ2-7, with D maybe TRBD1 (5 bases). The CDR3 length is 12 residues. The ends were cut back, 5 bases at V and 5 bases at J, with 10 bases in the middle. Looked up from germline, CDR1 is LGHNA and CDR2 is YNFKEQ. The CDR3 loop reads CASSLRGNEQYF. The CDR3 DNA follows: TGTGCCAGCAGCTTAAGGGGCAACGAGCAGTACTTC.

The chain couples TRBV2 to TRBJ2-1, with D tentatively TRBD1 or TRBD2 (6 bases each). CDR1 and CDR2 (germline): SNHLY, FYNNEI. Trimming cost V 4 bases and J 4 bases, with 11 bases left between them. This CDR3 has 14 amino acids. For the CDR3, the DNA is TGTGCCAGCAGTGGGGTAGGGGGGTACAATGAGCAGTTCTTC. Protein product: CASSGVGGYNEQFF.

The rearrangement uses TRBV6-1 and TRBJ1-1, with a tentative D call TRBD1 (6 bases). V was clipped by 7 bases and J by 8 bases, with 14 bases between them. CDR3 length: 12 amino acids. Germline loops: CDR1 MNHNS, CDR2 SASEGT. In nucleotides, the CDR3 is TGTGCCAGCATCCGACAGGCCAACGAAGCTTTCTTT. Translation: CASIRQANEAFF.

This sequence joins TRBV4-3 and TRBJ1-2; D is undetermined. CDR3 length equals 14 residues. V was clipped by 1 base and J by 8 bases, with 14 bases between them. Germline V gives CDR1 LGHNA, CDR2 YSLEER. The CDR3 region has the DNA TGCGCCAGCAGCCAAGTCCCGGGAGGTGGGGGCTACACCTTC. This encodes CASSQVPGGGGYTF.

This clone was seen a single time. The DNA for the CDR3 is TGCAGCGTTGAAGGAACAGGGGGCGGCTATGGCTACACCTTC. It codes for CSVEGTGGGYGYTF. The J gene is TRBJ1-2, the V gene TRBV29-1, with 9 nucleotides matching TRBD1. CDR1 and CDR2 (germline): SQVTM, ANQGSEA. The CDR3 is 14 residues long. With 1 base clipped from V and 4 bases from J, the junction kept 4 bases outside the gene matches.

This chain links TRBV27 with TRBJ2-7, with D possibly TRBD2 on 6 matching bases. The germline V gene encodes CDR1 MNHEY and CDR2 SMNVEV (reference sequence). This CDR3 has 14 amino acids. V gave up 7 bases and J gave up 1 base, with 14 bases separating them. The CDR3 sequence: CASTPAGTSYEQYF. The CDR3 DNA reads TGTGCCAGCACCCCGGCGGGGACGTCCTACGAGCAGTACTTC.

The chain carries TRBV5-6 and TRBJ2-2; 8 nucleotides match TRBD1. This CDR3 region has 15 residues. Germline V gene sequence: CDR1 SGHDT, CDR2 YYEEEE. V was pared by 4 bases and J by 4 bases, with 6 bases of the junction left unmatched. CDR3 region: CASSPGTGGTGELFF. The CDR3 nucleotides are TGTGCCAGCAGCCCCGGGACAGGAGGCACCGGGGAGCTGTTTTTT.

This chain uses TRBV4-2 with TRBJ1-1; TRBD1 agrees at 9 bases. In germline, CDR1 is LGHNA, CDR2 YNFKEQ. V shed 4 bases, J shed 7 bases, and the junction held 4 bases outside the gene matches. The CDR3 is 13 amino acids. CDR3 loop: CASSLGTGREAFF. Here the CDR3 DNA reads TGTGCCAGCAGCCTCGGGACAGGGCGTGAAGCTTTCTTT.

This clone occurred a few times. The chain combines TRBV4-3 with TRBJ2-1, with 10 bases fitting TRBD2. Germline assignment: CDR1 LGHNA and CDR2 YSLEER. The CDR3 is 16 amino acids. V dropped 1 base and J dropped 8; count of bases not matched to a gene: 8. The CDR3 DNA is TGCGCCAGCAGCCAAGGAGGGGCTAGCGGGAGCGATGAGCAGTTCTTC. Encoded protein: CASSQGGASGSDEQFF.